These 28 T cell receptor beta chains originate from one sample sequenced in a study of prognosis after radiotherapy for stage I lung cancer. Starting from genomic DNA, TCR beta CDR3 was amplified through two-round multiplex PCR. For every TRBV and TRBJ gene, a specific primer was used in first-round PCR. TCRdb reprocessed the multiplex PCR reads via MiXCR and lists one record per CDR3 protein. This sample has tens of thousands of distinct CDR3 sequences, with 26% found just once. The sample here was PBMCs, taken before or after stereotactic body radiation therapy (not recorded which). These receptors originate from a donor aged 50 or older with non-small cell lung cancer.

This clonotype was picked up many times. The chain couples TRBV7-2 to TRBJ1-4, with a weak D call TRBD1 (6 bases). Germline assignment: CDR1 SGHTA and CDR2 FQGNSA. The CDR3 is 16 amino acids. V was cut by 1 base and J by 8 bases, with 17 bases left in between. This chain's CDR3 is CASSLVPTGGVEKLFF. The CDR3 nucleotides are TGTGCCAGCAGCTTAGTCCCGACAGGCGGTGTAGAAAAACTGTTTTTT.

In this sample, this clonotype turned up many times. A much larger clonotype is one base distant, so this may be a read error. The CDR3 is CASSSTSANTGGLFF. The CDR3 DNA sequence: TGCGCCAGCAGCTCGACTAGCGCTAACACCGGGGGGCTGTTTTTT. This chain uses TRBV5-1 with TRBJ2-2, with 8 positions matching TRBD2. CDR1 SGHRS and CDR2 YFSETQ come from the germline V gene. The CDR3 loop spans 15 amino acids.

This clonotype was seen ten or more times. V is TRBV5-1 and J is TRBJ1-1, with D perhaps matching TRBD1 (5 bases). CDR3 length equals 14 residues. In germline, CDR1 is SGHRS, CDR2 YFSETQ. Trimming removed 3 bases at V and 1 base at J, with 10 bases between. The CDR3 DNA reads TGCGCCAGCAGCTGGGGACCGTCGAACACTGAAGCTTTCTTT. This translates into CASSWGPSNTEAFF.

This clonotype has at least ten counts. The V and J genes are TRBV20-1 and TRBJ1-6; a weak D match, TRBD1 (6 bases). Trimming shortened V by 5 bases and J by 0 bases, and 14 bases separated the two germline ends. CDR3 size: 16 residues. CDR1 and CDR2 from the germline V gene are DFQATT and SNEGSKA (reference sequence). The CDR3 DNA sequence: TGCAGTGCTGCGCAAGGGGGAAGCTCCTATAATTCACCCCTCCACTTT. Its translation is CSAAQGGSSYNSPLHF.

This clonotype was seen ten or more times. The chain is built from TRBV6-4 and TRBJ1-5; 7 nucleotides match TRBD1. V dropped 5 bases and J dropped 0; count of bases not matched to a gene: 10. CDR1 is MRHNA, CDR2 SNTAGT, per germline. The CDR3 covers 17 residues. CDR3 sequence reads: CASSSSDRKYSNQPQHF. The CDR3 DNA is TGTGCCAGCAGTTCCTCGGACAGGAAATATAGCAATCAGCCCCAGCATTTT.

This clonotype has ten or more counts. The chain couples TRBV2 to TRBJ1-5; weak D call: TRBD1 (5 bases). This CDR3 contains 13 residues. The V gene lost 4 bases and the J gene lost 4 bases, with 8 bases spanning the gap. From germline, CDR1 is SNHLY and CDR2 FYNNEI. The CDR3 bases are TGTGCCAGCAGTGGGGACGGGAATCAGCCCCAGCATTTT. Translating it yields CASSGDGNQPQHF.

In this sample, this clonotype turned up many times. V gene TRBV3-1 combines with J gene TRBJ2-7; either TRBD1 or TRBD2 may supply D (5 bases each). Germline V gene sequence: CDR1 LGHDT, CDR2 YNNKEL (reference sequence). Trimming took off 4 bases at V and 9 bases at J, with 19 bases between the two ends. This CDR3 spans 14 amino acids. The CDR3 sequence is CASSPRDPLVGQYF. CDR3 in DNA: TGTGCCAGCAGCCCCCGGGACCCTCTCGTGGGGCAGTACTTC.

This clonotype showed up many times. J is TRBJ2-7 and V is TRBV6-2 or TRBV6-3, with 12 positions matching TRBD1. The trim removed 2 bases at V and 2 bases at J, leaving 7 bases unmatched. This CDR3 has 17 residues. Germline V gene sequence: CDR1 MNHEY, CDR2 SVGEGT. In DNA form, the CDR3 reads TGTGCCAGCAGTTACAACTTCGGGACAGGGGGCCCCTACGAGCAGTACTTC. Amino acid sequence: CASSYNFGTGGPYEQYF.

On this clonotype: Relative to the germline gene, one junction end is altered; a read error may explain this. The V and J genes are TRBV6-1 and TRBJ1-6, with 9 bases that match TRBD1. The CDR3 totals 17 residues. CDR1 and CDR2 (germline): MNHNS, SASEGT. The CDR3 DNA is TGTGCCAGCAGTGGGCACCGGGACAGGGCAAATAATTCACCCATCAACTTT. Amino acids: CASSGHRDRANNSPINF.

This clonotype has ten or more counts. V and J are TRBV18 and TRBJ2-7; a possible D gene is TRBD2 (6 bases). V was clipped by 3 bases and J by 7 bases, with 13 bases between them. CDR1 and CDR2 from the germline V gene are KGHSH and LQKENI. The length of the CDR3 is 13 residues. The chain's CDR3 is CASSPFGTQEQYF. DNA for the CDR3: TGTGCCAGCTCACCTTTCGGGACTCAAGAGCAGTACTTC.

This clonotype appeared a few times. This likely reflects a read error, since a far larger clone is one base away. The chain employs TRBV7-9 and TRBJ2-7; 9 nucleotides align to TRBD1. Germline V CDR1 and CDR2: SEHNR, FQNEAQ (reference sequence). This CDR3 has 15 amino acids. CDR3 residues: CASSLALGTGYEQCF. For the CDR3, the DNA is TGTGCCAGCAGCTTAGCGCTCGGGACAGGGTACGAGCAGTGCTTC.

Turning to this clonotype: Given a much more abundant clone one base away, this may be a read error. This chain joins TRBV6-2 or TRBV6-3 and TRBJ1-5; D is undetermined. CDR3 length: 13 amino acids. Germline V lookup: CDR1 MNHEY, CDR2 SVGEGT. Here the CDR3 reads CASSETGNQPRYF. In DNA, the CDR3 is TGTGCCAGCAGTGAGACCGGGAATCAGCCCCGGTATTTT.

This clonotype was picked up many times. CDR3 sequence reads: CASSLGRGQETQYF. CDR3 sequence (DNA): TGTGCCAGCAGTTTAGGCAGGGGACAAGAGACCCAGTACTTC. The rearrangement joins TRBV12-3 or TRBV12-4 to TRBJ2-5; D possibly corresponds to TRBD1 (6 bases). The germline V and J ends were trimmed by 1 base and 2 bases, with 8 bases remaining between them. The CDR3 spans 14 residues.

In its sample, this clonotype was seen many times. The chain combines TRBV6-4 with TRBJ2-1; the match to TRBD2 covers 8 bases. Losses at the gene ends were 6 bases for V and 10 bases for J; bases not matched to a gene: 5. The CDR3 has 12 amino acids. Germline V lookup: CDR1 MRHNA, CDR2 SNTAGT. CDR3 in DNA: TGTGCCAGCAGCAACGGGAGGGGGGAGCAGTTCTTC. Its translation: CASSNGRGEQFF.

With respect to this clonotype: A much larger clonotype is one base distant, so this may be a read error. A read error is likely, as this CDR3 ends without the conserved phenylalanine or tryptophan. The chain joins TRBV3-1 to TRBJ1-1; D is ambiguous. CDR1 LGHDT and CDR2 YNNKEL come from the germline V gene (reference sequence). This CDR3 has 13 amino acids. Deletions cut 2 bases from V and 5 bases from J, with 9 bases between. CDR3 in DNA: TGTGCCAGCAGCCAAATGGGGTCGACTGAAGCTTTCTCT. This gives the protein CASSQMGSTEAFS.

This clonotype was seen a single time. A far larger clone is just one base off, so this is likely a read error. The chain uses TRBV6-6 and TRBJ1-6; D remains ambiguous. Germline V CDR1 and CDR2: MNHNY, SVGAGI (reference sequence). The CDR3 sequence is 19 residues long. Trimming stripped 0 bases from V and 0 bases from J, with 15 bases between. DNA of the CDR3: TGTGCCAGCAGTTACTCGCCTGGAGGGATCGCCTCCTATAATTCACCCCTCCACTTT. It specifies CASSYSPGGIASYNSPLHF.

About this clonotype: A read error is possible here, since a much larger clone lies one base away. For the CDR3, the DNA is TGTGCCAGCAGAAGGCGGGTATCTGGGGCCAACGTCCTGACTTTC. This translates into CASRRRVSGANVLTF. V and J are TRBV7-2 and TRBJ2-6, with D possibly matching TRBD2 (5 bases). CDR3 length: 15 residues. The germline gives CDR1 SGHTA, CDR2 FQGNSA. Trimming shortened V by 6 bases and J by 1 base, and 10 bases separated the two germline ends.

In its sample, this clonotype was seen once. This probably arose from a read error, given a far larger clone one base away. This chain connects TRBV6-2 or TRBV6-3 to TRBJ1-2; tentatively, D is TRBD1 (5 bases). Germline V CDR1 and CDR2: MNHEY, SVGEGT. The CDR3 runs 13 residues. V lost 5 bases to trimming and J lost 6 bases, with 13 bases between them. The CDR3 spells CASSESWGNGYTF. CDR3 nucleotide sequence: TGTGCCAGCAGTGAATCGTGGGGGAATGGCTACACCTTC.

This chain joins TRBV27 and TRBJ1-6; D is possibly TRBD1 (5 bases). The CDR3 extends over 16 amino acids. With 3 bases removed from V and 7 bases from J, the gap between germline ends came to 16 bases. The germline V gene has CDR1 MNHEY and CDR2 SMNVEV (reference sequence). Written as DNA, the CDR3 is TGTGCCAGCAGTTTGTTGGAGGGTGGGGGAAATTCACCCCTCCACTTT. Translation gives CASSLLEGGGNSPLHF.

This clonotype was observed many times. CDR3 in DNA: TGTGCCAGCAGCCCTAAGAGGGCGGGGCAACGCTACGAGCAGTACTTC. Protein product: CASSPKRAGQRYEQYF. V and J are TRBV27 and TRBJ2-7; D perhaps matches TRBD2 (6 bases). Trimming removed 6 bases at V and 3 bases at J, with 21 bases between. Germline V gives CDR1 MNHEY, CDR2 SMNVEV (reference sequence). The CDR3 runs 16 residues.

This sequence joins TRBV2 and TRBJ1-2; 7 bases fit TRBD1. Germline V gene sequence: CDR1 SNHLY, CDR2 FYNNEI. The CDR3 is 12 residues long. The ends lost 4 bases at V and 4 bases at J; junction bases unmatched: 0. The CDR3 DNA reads TGTGCCAGCAGTGCAGGGGGCTATGGCTACACCTTC. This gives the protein CASSAGGYGYTF. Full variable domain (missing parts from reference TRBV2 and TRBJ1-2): EPEVTQTPSHQVTQMGQEVILRCVPISNHLYFYWYRQILGQKVEFLVSFYNNEISEKSEIFDDQFSVERPDGSNFTLKIRSTKLEDSAMYFCASSAGGYGYTFGSGTRLTVV.

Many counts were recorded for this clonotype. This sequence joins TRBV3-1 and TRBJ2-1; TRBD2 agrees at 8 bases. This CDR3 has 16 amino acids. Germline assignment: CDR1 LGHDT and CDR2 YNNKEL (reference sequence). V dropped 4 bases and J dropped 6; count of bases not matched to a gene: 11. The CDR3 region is CASSLRVSGGGNEQFF. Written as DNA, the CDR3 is TGTGCCAGCAGCCTCCGAGTGAGCGGGGGAGGCAATGAGCAGTTCTTC.

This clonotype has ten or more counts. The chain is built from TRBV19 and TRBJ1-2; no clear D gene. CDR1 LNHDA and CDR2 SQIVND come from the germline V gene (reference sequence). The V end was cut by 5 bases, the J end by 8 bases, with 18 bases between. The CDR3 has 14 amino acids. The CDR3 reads CASSPDNSQGGYTF. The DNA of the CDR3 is TGTGCCAGTAGTCCAGACAACTCCCAAGGAGGCTACACCTTC.

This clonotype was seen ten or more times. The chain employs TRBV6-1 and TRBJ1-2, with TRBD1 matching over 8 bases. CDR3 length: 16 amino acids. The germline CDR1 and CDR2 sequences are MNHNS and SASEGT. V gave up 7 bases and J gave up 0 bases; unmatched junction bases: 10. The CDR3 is CASTDRGQASNYGYTF. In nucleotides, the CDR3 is TGTGCCAGCACCGATCGGGGACAGGCGTCTAACTATGGCTACACCTTC.

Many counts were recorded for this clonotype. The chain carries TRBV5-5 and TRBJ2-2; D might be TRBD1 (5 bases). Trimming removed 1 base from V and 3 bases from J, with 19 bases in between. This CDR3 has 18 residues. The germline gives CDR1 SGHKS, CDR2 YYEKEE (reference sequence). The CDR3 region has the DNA TGTGCCAGCAGCTTGCCCCTTGGGATGCAGGGTTACACCGGGGAGCTGTTTTTT. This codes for CASSLPLGMQGYTGELFF.

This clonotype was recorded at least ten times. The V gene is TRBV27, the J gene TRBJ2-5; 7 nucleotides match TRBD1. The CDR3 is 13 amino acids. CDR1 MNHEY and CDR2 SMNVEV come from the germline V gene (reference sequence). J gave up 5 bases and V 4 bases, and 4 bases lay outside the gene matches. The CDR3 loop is CASSSNRGETQYF. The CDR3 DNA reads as TGTGCCAGCAGTTCCAACAGGGGTGAGACCCAGTACTTC.

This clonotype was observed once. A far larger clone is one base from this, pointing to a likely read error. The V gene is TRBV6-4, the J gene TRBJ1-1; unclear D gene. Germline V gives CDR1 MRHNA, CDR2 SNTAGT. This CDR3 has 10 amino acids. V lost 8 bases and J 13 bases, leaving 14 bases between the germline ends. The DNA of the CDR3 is TGTGCCAGCTCGGACGGGCAAGGTTTCTTT. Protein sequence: CASSDGQGFF.

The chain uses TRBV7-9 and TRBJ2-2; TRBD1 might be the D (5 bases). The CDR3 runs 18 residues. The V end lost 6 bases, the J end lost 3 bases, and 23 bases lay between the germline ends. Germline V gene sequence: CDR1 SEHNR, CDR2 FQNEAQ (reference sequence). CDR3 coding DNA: TGTGCCAGCAGACCAATCAGAGGTACAGGTCAGGACACCGGGGAGCTGTTTTTT. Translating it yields CASRPIRGTGQDTGELFF.